The TCR beta chain described here comes from a study of blood T cell repertoires in COVID-19 (dated by TCRdb to 2018 to 2020). Some background on the complete study: Samples from collaborators originated in the United States, Italy and Spain and spanned both the acute and convalescent phases of COVID-19. The samples were drawn from the first 160 participants of the ongoing ImmuneRACE study and from about 1,200 subjects provided by 6 global collaborators. Subjects who had been exposed to COVID-19, were actively infected with it, or had recovered from it provided the deeply sampled blood TCRbeta repertoires that made up the dataset. A de-identified subject ID, COVID-19 status, age in years and sex were almost always included in the sample metadata. The prospective study material was composed of cDNA or gDNA derived from T cells, B-cell-depleted T cells, or PBMCs. Where available, HLA class I and class II types were obtained from metadata supplied by the sample provider rather than from assay-based typing. The repertoires were released in a freely available public database meant as a resource for research on the immune response to SARS-CoV-2.

On this clone itself: This clone's antigen is unknown. The sample holds no much larger clone one base away, and base qualities are not on file.

The paper's findings and limits, for the study overall: How much clinical and demographic metadata was included differed by source and by participant, and the metadata was provided uncurated.

TCRbeta CDR3 regions were amplified from genomic DNA using the immunoSEQ Assay, a bias-controlled multiplex PCR. The original methods were these. The number of nucleated cells in each sample was estimated by amplification of reference gene primers within the assay. To quantify the absolute abundance of each unique TCRbeta CDR3 rearrangement, sequence reads were collapsed and filtered. For each sample, productive Simpson clonality was calculated by taking the square root of Simpson's diversity index across productive rearrangements. TCRdb provides this immuneACCESS table in a form limited to in-frame rearrangements. Some clones are lacking; in checked studies, under half of them reflect an unresolved V gene, and why the rest are absent is not known. D and trimming were read from the DNA, whereas the V and J calls and clone size are those reported in that table. The sample table contains around 47,000 clones; only one count was recorded for about four fifths of them. Under 30% of the sample lies in the top ten.

One collaborating source in Seattle enrolled patients while the patients were actively infected and followed the patients over time throughout the course of disease. Each collaborating institution followed its own protocols to collect whole blood in K2EDTA tubes. For TCRbeta analysis, collaborator samples were shipped as frozen whole blood, as isolated PBMCs, or as DNA extracted from either sample type. Sequences were obtained from peripheral blood. The clonotype comes from a woman aged 80 or over with COVID-19, enrolled during active disease.

The encoded CDR3 is CASSLEGTSRTGELFF. The DNA sequence is given as TGCGCCAGCAGCTTGGAGGGGACTAGTAGGACCGGGGAGCTGTTTTTT. The V and J genes are TRBV5-1 and TRBJ2-2; a stretch of 8 junction bases matches TRBD2. V and J are trimmed by 0 bases and 5 bases, and the gene matches miss 6 bases of the junction. Including cysteine and phenylalanine, the CDR3 has 16 amino acids. Here the CDR3 DNA is all that survives: 48 bases in frame from base 1. Looking up the germline V gene yields CDR1 SGHRS and CDR2 YFSETQ.